This entry lists 3 T cell receptor beta chains sequenced from one sample in a study of control samples from healthy donors and cancer patients. Sequencing was performed with immunoSEQ multiplex PCR; in TCRdb, only in-frame clones are kept and a portion is missing. The sample holds 110,000 or so clones, around nine tenths seen once. Sequencing used blood. The receptors shown here come from a man aged 25-45 years in good health.

V gene TRBV3-1 (or the pseudogene TRBV3-2) combines with J gene TRBJ2-7, with 8 positions matching TRBD2. CDR3 length: 17 residues. Germline V CDR1 and CDR2: LGHDT, YNNKEL (reference sequence). J gave up 2 bases and V 1 base, and 10 bases lay outside the gene matches. The CDR3 sequence is CASSQATGTRGPYEQYF. CDR3 bases: TGTGCCAGCAGCCAAGCTACTGGGACTAGAGGCCCCTACGAGCAGTACTTC.

The V call is TRBV5-1, the J call TRBJ1-5, with D unclear. V was trimmed by 4 bases and J by 3 bases, leaving 8 bases between them. From germline, CDR1 is SGHRS and CDR2 YFSETQ. This CDR3 has 13 amino acids. The CDR3 reads CASSPTTNQPQHF. CDR3 DNA sequence: TGCGCCAGCAGCCCAACCACCAATCAGCCCCAGCATTTT.

CDR3 DNA sequence: TGTGCCAGCAGCCAAATCTCGGGACATTATGGCTACACCTTC. Its protein is CASSQISGHYGYTF. The V call is TRBV27, the J call TRBJ1-2; TRBD1 is a possible D gene (6 bases). Trimming took 6 bases from V and 5 from J, leaving 16 bases between them. The CDR3 contains 14 residues. Germline loops: CDR1 MNHEY, CDR2 SMNVEV (reference sequence).